Shown below are 26 T cell receptor beta chains from a single sample sequenced in a study of CD8+CD57+ T cells in acquired aplastic anemia. Profiling of TCR beta VDJ combinations and CDR3 sequences used genomic DNA as template. Each CDR3 protein gets one entry after TCRdb re-called the reads with MiXCR. The sample lists roughly 420,000 distinct CDR3 sequences; roughly 68% were seen once. The sample taken for sequencing was sorted CD4+, CD8+, or CD8+CD57+ T cells (not recorded which) from PBMCs. The source is a human donor in good health, serving as a control.

The rearrangement joins TRBV19 to TRBJ1-1; D call uncertain. Trimming took 3 bases from V and 4 from J, leaving 15 bases between them. The germline CDR1 and CDR2 sequences are LNHDA and SQIVND (reference sequence). The length of the CDR3 is 15 residues. The DNA of the CDR3 is TGTGCCAGTAGTATGGTGAGGCTGGGATTCACTGAAGCTTTCTTT. Residues: CASSMVRLGFTEAFF.

The rearrangement uses TRBV19 and TRBJ2-2; 7 nucleotides agree with TRBD2. CDR1 LNHDA and CDR2 SQIVND come from the germline V gene (reference sequence). V shed 3 bases, J shed 2 bases, and the junction held 3 bases outside the gene matches. The CDR3 length is 15 residues. CDR3 region: CASSMGGLNTGELFF. CDR3 nucleotides: TGTGCCAGTAGTATGGGGGGACTAAACACCGGGGAGCTGTTTTTT.

This rearrangement joins TRBV20-1 to TRBJ1-1; D gene unclear. The CDR3 has 13 residues. The V gene's germline CDR1 is DFQATT and CDR2 SNEGSKA (reference sequence). The CDR3 nucleotides are TGCAGCGCTGACGACCCAAACACAGCTAAAGCTTTCTTT. Encoded protein: CSADDPNTAKAFF.

On this clonotype itself: An end of the junction differs from the germline gene, which may be a read error. This chain joins TRBV7-7 and TRBJ2-7; TRBD1 aligns across 9 bases. Germline loops: CDR1 SSHAT, CDR2 FNYEAQ (reference sequence). This CDR3 has 14 residues. The CDR3 nucleotides read TGTGCTAGCAGCGTGGGAGGGACAGGGACCTACGAGTACTTC. Its translation: CASSVGGTGTYEYF.

The table lists this clonotype with many counts. The chain carries TRBV6-1 and TRBJ1-2; tentatively, D is TRBD1 (5 bases). CDR1 is MNHNS, CDR2 SASEGT, per germline. Trimming shortened V by 0 bases and J by 6 bases, and 11 bases separated the two germline ends. The CDR3 runs to 14 residues. The CDR3 is CASSEALGGDGYTF. The CDR3 nucleotides are TGTGCCAGCAGTGAAGCGCTTGGAGGGGATGGCTACACCTTC.

This rearrangement joins TRBV24-1 to TRBJ1-2, with TRBD1 matching 8 bases. Losses at the gene ends were 4 bases for V and 8 bases for J; bases not matched to a gene: 5. CDR1 KGHDR and CDR2 SFDVKD come from the germline V gene. The CDR3 runs to 13 residues. CDR3 amino acids: CATSDPGQVGYTF. In nucleotides, the CDR3 is TGTGCCACCAGTGACCCGGGACAGGTCGGCTACACCTTC.

This clonotype was observed many times. The chain is built from TRBV5-8 and TRBJ2-5; 10 nucleotides align to TRBD1. V lost 4 bases to trimming and J lost 4 bases; unmatched junction nucleotides: 13. Germline V lookup: CDR1 SGHTS, CDR2 YDEGEE. This CDR3 spans 17 amino acids. This CDR3 reads CASSPGRDRGGSETQYF. The CDR3 coding sequence is TGTGCCAGCAGCCCGGGGCGGGACAGGGGAGGGTCAGAGACCCAGTACTTC.

This clonotype was found many times. V usage is TRBV10-1 and J usage is TRBJ2-3; TRBD1 aligns across 9 bases. Germline V CDR1 and CDR2: WNHNN, SYGVQD (reference sequence). Trimming removed 6 bases from V and 5 bases from J; junction bases left unmatched: 9. This CDR3 region has 15 residues. In nucleotides, the CDR3 is TGCGCCAGCAGCGTCTGGACAGGGGTTCGAGATACGCAGTATTTT. Protein product: CASSVWTGVRDTQYF.

This clonotype was seen ten or more times. This rearrangement joins TRBV30 to TRBJ1-3; 7 nucleotides align to TRBD1. With 2 bases clipped from V and 4 bases from J, the junction kept 17 bases outside the gene matches. Germline V gene data show CDR1 as GTSNPN and CDR2 as SVGIG (reference sequence). CDR3 length: 18 amino acids. For the CDR3, the DNA is TGTGCCTGGAGTTTGGTCTTGTCCCTGACAGGGTTCGGAAACACCATATATTTT. This gives the protein CAWSLVLSLTGFGNTIYF.

This clonotype was seen repeatedly, ten times or more. The chain carries TRBV9 and TRBJ2-1; 7 bases fit TRBD1. Germline V CDR1 and CDR2: SGDLS, YYNGEE. CDR3 length equals 15 residues. V trimming: 0 bases; J trimming: 8 bases; junction bases outside the gene matches: 8. The CDR3 loop reads CASSVVGRGNDEQFF. The CDR3 nucleotides are TGTGCCAGCAGCGTAGTGGGCAGGGGGAACGATGAGCAGTTCTTC.

This clonotype came up a few times. It is likely a read error, because the conserved phenylalanine at the end of the CDR3 is missing. The chain combines TRBV9 with TRBJ1-1, with 12 positions matching TRBD1. Per the germline V gene, CDR1 is SGDLS and CDR2 is YYNGEE. The CDR3 totals 17 residues. Trimming removed 4 bases from V and 1 base from J; junction bases left unmatched: 8. CDR3: CASSSGTGGIGNTEAFL. DNA of the CDR3: TGTGCCAGCAGCTCCGGGACAGGGGGCATCGGGAACACTGAAGCTTTCCTT.

The CDR3: CSARGRTEAGANVLTF. The CDR3, as DNA: TGCAGTGCTAGAGGTCGCACTGAAGCAGGGGCCAACGTCCTGACTTTC. V gene TRBV20-1 combines with J gene TRBJ2-6; D unclear. Trimming stripped 1 base from V and 4 bases from J, with 14 bases between. Germline CDR1 is DFQATT and CDR2 is SNEGSKA (reference sequence). This CDR3 spans 16 amino acids.

This sequence joins TRBV25-1 and TRBJ1-4; D gene unclear. CDR1 is MGHDK, CDR2 SYGVNS, per germline. The ends were cut back, 3 bases at V and 8 bases at J, with 13 bases in the middle. CDR3 length: 14 residues. CDR3 DNA sequence: TGTGCCAGCAGTGATTTCCCGAACGGGGAAAAACTGTTTTTT. Amino acid sequence: CASSDFPNGEKLFF. Full variable domain (remainder filled in from reference TRBV25-1 and TRBJ1-4): EADIYQTPRYLVIGTGKKITLECSQTMGHDKMYWYQQDPGMELHLIHYSYGVNSTEKGDLSSESTVSRIRTEHFPLTLESARPSHTSQYLCASSDFPNGEKLFFGSGTQLSVL.

This clonotype was recorded at least ten times. This chain links TRBV11-2 with TRBJ2-7, with D perhaps TRBD1 (5 bases). CDR1 SGHAT and CDR2 FQNNGV come from the germline V gene. The germline V and J ends were trimmed by 2 bases and 2 bases, with 13 bases remaining between them. There are 15 residues in the CDR3. In nucleotides, the CDR3 is TGTGCCAGCAGCTTAACAACAGGTAAAACCTACGAGCAGTACTTC. Amino acid sequence: CASSLTTGKTYEQYF.

The chain carries TRBV7-9 and TRBJ1-6; D gene uncertain. The CDR3 is made up of 15 amino acids. CDR1 and CDR2 (germline): SEHNR, FQNEAQ (reference sequence). V gave up 1 base and J gave up 13 bases, with 17 bases separating them. CDR3 DNA sequence: TGTGCCAGCAGCTTAGGTCTTCAGCATAATTTTCCCCTCCACTTT. Translated, it gives CASSLGLQHNFPLHF.

This clonotype was seen a few times. The conserved final phenylalanine or tryptophan is absent from the CDR3, which likely points to a read error. The CDR3: CASSLTSGGNLYEQYL. DNA of the CDR3: TGTGCCAGCAGCTTAACATCGGGGGGCAACCTTTACGAGCAGTACCTC. J is TRBJ2-7 and V is TRBV12-3 or TRBV12-4, with a weak D call TRBD2 (7 bases). Between the trimmed V and J ends, which lost 6 bases and 4 bases, there was a span of 22 bases. This CDR3 region has 16 residues.

In its sample, this clonotype was seen once. The chain links TRBV6-5 to TRBJ2-7, with D perhaps assigned TRBD1 or TRBD2 (5 bases each). This CDR3 region has 16 residues. CDR1 and CDR2 (germline): MNHEY, SVGAGI. V shed 8 bases and J shed 2 bases, with 22 bases lying between them. CDR3 nucleotides: TGTGCCAGCCATAGAGATCGGGCAGGGACGGCCTACGAGCAGTACTTC. Amino acid sequence: CASHRDRAGTAYEQYF.

The rearrangement joins TRBV7-2 to TRBJ1-6; D is undetermined. The ends were cut back, 5 bases at V and 13 bases at J, with 27 bases in the middle. This CDR3 spans 17 amino acids. The V gene's germline CDR1 is SGHTA and CDR2 FQGNSA. CDR3 nucleotide sequence: TGTGCCAGCAGCCTAAGACCGGGGATGGATGGCTACACCCCCCTCCACTTT. This sequence encodes CASSLRPGMDGYTPLHF. Supplemented by reference TRBV7-2 and TRBJ1-6, the full variable domain reads GAGVSQSPSNKVTEKGKDVELRCDPISGHTALYWYRQSLGQGLEFLIYFQGNSAPDKSGLPSDRFSAERTGGSVSTLTIQRTQQEDSAVYLCASSLRPGMDGYTPLHFGNGTRLTVT.

This chain joins TRBV7-2 and TRBJ1-6; tentative D call: TRBD1 (5 bases). Germline CDR1 reads SGHTA; CDR2 reads FQGNSA. Trimming shortened V by 3 bases and J by 15 bases, and 21 bases separated the two germline ends. This CDR3 has 15 residues. Here the CDR3 reads CASSFGGAGRPHLHF. CDR3 coding DNA: TGTGCCAGCAGCTTTGGTGGGGCCGGGCGGCCGCACCTCCACTTT.

This sequence joins TRBV5-6 and TRBJ2-5, with 7 bases identical to TRBD1. J gave up 4 bases and V 3 bases, and 3 bases lay outside the gene matches. Germline V gives CDR1 SGHDT, CDR2 YYEEEE. The length of the CDR3 is 13 residues. CDR3 loop: CASSSSGGETQYF. The CDR3 nucleotides read TGTGCCAGCAGCTCCTCAGGGGGAGAGACCCAGTACTTC.

For this clonotype: At one end, the junction sequence differs from germline, possibly due to a read error. The chain couples TRBV9 to TRBJ1-1, with D maybe TRBD1 (5 bases). Germline-derived CDR1 and CDR2 are SGDLS and YYNGEE. CDR3 length: 14 residues. The CDR3 region is CASSDDGTETMAIF. The DNA for the CDR3 is TGTGCCAGCAGCGACGACGGGACGGAAACTATGGCTATCTTT.

In regard to this clonotype: The germline gene is not matched at one end of the junction; a read error may be the cause. The rearrangement joins TRBV5-1 to TRBJ1-2, with 11 bases that match TRBD1. Germline V gene lookup returns CDR1 SGHRS and CDR2 YFSETQ. This CDR3 comprises 14 residues. The CDR3 reads CASKRDRGKSGYTF. The CDR3 DNA reads as TGTGCCAGCAAACGGGACAGGGGGAAGTCTGGCTACACCTTC.

Notes on this clonotype: One junction end disagrees with the germline gene, perhaps due to a read error. The rearrangement joins TRBV5-8 to TRBJ1-2; 9 nucleotides agree with TRBD1. CDR3 length equals 15 residues. Germline loops: CDR1 SGHTS, CDR2 YDEGEE. DNA for the CDR3: TGTGCCAGCAGCCTCGGGACAGGGTCTAACTATGACTACACCTTC. This gives the protein CASSLGTGSNYDYTF.

The genes are TRBV18 and TRBJ2-1, with D possibly TRBD2 on 7 matching bases. The CDR3 is 12 residues long. Germline-derived CDR1 and CDR2 are KGHSH and LQKENI. V was clipped by 6 bases and J by 9 bases, with 12 bases between them. The CDR3 nucleotides read TGTGCCAGCTCGGGGGGGCCGGCTGAGCAGTTCTTC. Amino acid sequence: CASSGGPAEQFF.

In this sample, this clonotype turned up many times. The V and J genes are TRBV5-1 and TRBJ2-7; D may correspond to TRBD1 or TRBD2 (6 bases each). There are 14 residues in the CDR3. CDR1 SGHRS and CDR2 YFSETQ come from the germline V gene. V dropped 0 bases and J dropped 6 bases, with 13 bases sitting between them. The CDR3 here is CASSLVGGSGEQYF. The CDR3 DNA reads as TGCGCCAGCAGCTTGGTAGGGGGTAGCGGCGAGCAGTACTTC. Complete variable domain (other parts from reference TRBV5-1 and TRBJ2-7): KAGVTQTPRYLIKTRGQQVTLSCSPISGHRSVSWYQQTPGQGLQFLFEYFSETQRNKGNFPGRFSGRQFSNSRSEMNVSTLELGDSALYLCASSLVGGSGEQYFGPGTRLTVT.

This clonotype has just one count. The CDR3 loop is CASSVSGTGNTIYF. The CDR3 DNA sequence: TGTGCCAGCAGCGTGTCGGGGACTGGAAACACCATATATTTT. The genes are TRBV9 and TRBJ1-3; D not resolved. The CDR3 has 14 amino acids. V was cut by 2 bases and J by 2 bases, with 8 bases left in between. Germline V gives CDR1 SGDLS, CDR2 YYNGEE.